These 7 T cell receptor beta chains share one sample of origin, sequenced in a study of shared clonotypes between healthy human individuals. Cells designated naive CD8 were CD45RO-negative and were positively selected for CCR7, with terminally differentiated effector memory CD45RA+ cells excluded. The table came from immunoSEQ multiplex PCR; TCRdb's copy has only in-frame clones and leaves some out. The data show roughly 550,000 clones, nearly 97% seen once. Material: naive CD8+ T cells sorted from blood. These receptors were taken from a woman aged 25 to 45 in good health.

This clone has a handful of counts. The chain recombines TRBV4-1 with TRBJ1-2; D uncertain. Germline CDR1 is MGHRA and CDR2 is YSYEKL. Trimming removed 0 bases at V and 8 bases at J, with 10 bases between. This CDR3 comprises 13 residues. For the CDR3, the DNA is TGCGCCAGCAGCCAAGATGGTGGGCTCGGCTACACCTTC. Translating gives CASSQDGGLGYTF.

This chain links TRBV27 with TRBJ2-7; D is undetermined. The germline gives CDR1 MNHEY, CDR2 SMNVEV (reference sequence). The CDR3 spans 14 residues. The V gene lost 3 bases and the J gene lost 0 bases, with 9 bases spanning the gap. The chain's CDR3 is CASSLGANSYEQYF. The CDR3 DNA reads TGTGCCAGCAGTTTGGGCGCGAACTCCTACGAGCAGTACTTC.

V and J are TRBV5-6 and TRBJ1-5; 7 positions match TRBD1. Germline CDR1 reads SGHDT; CDR2 reads YYEEEE. The CDR3 is 14 amino acids. V shed 2 bases and J 6 bases; nucleotides not matched to a gene: 5. The CDR3 region is CASSFGGGGQPQHF. The CDR3, as DNA: TGTGCCAGCAGCTTTGGAGGGGGCGGTCAGCCCCAGCATTTT. Variable domain in full (rest from reference TRBV5-6 and TRBJ1-5): DAGVTQSPTHLIKTRGQQVTLRCSPKSGHDTVSWYQQALGQGPQFIFQYYEEEERQRGNFPDRFSGHQFPNYSSELNVNALLLGDSALYLCASSFGGGGQPQHFGDGTRLSIL.

The V and J genes are TRBV7-6 and TRBJ2-7, with D uncertain. The length of the CDR3 is 15 residues. Germline V gene data show CDR1 as SGHVS and CDR2 as FNYEAQ. V was shortened by 5 bases and J by 3 bases, with 17 bases between the two germline ends. DNA for the CDR3: TGTGCCAGCAGCCCTAGTGCAGGCCATCTCTACGAGCAGTACTTC. This codes for CASSPSAGHLYEQYF.

This clone appeared once. The V call is TRBV29-1, the J call TRBJ2-7; perhaps TRBD1 as D (6 bases). The CDR3 runs 11 residues. The germline V gene has CDR1 SQVTM and CDR2 ANQGSEA. V lost 6 bases, J lost 6 bases, and 12 bases lay in between. The CDR3 reads CSVSDSTEQYF. Written as DNA, the CDR3 is TGCAGCGTATCGGACAGCACCGAGCAGTACTTC.

The chain joins TRBV7-8 to TRBJ1-1, with a possible D match to TRBD1 (5 bases). This CDR3 has 15 amino acids. Germline V gene sequence: CDR1 SGHVS, CDR2 FQNEAQ. V was trimmed by 2 bases and J by 1 base, leaving 11 bases between them. The CDR3 protein is CASSLIRGTNTEAFF. CDR3 in DNA: TGTGCCAGCAGCTTAATCCGGGGCACGAACACTGAAGCTTTCTTT.

This clone has a single count. J is TRBJ1-3 and V is TRBV5-6; TRBD1 might be the D (5 bases). The CDR3 length is 14 residues. Germline CDR1 is SGHDT and CDR2 is YYEEEE. V was pared by 4 bases and J by 3 bases, with 11 bases between. CDR3 nucleotides: TGTGCCAGCAGCACATGGACAAGTGGAAACACCATATATTTT. It specifies CASSTWTSGNTIYF.